The rows below give T cell receptor beta chains drawn from one sample of a study of T-cell memory formation after mild COVID-19. TCRdb re-derived calls from the 5' RACE reads in MiXCR, one entry per CDR3 protein. This table holds 470,000 or so distinct CDR3 sequences, 15% to 20% found once. Sequences were obtained from PBMCs or a T cell subset sorted from them (not recorded which). The source of these receptors is an adult woman who had mild COVID-19 (a few samples of this study predate the infection). Cell type and time point are not known. The CDR3 runs from the conserved cysteine through the conserved F or W. The D gene is left open where the match is weak. The listing skips clone size in some rows; elsewhere it reads once, few, many or a size class.

D | J | V | size | CDR3 | DNA
TRBD1 | TRBJ2-5 | TRBV12-3/TRBV12-4 | many | CASGTGGHETQYF | TGTGCCAGCGGGACAGGGGGCCACGAGACCCAGTACTTC
NA | TRBJ1-1 | TRBV5-1 | many | CASSSGQNTEAFF | TGTGCCAGCAGCTCGGGACAGAACACTGAAGCTTTCTTT
TRBD1 | TRBJ1-6 | TRBV7-9 | NA | CASRAGTGVSPLHF | TGTGCCAGCAGGGCCGGGACAGGGGTTTCACCCCTCCACTTT
TRBD1 | TRBJ2-5 | TRBV4-3 | NA | CASSRWDRGLETQYF | TGCGCCAGCAGCCGATGGGACAGGGGGCTGGAGACCCAGTACTTC
NA | TRBJ1-1 | TRBV5-5 | NA | CASSSIGGPSTEAFF | TGTGCCAGCAGCTCTATAGGAGGCCCGTCCACTGAAGCTTTCTTT
TRBD1 | TRBJ1-6 | TRBV7-9 | NA | CASSLGTGAASGLHF | TGTGCCAGCAGCTTAGGGACAGGCGCCGCCTCAGGCCTCCACTTT
NA | TRBJ1-1 | TRBV9 | NA | CASSPEGGGGTEAFF | TGTGCCAGCAGCCCCGAGGGGGGCGGTGGCACTGAAGCTTTCTTT
NA | TRBJ2-2 | TRBV5-6 | NA | CASSLAIGLLTGELFF | TGTGCCAGCAGCTTGGCCATCGGCTTACTCACCGGGGAGCTGTTTTTT
NA | TRBJ2-2 | TRBV3-1 | few | CASSHRTRSGELFF | TGTGCCAGCAGCCATCGGACAAGATCCGGGGAGCTGTTTTTT
TRBD1 | TRBJ1-6 | TRBV5-5 | NA | CASSPYQTGGTPLHF | TGTGCCAGCAGCCCGTACCAGACAGGGGGGACACCCCTCCACTTT
TRBD1 | TRBJ2-5 | TRBV7-9 | few | CASSLGRQGQETQYF | TGTGCCAGCAGCTTAGGGAGACAGGGTCAAGAGACCCAGTACTTC
NA | TRBJ2-6 | TRBV20-1 | NA | CSAGAGAGANVLTF | TGCAGTGCGGGCGCAGGGGCTGGGGCCAACGTCCTGACTTTC
TRBD1 | TRBJ1-2 | TRBV5-6 | NA | CASSLFQGARGYTF | TGTGCCAGCAGCTTGTTTCAGGGGGCGAGGGGCTACACCTTC
NA | TRBJ2-7 | TRBV6-2/TRBV6-3 | NA | CASSQGSGVYEQYF | TGTGCCAGCAGTCAAGGTTCAGGGGTCTACGAGCAGTACTTC
TRBD1 | TRBJ2-4 | TRBV5-5 | NA | CASSDRDRGRAKNIQYF | TGTGCCAGCAGCGACCGGGACAGGGGGCGAGCCAAAAACATTCAGTACTTC
NA | TRBJ2-1 | TRBV29-1 | NA | CSVQDGVNEQFF | TGCAGCGTCCAGGACGGGGTCAATGAGCAGTTCTTC
NA | TRBJ2-1 | TRBV9 | NA | CASSVDLGLYNEQFF | TGTGCCAGCAGCGTAGACTTGGGCCTCTACAATGAGCAGTTCTTC
NA | TRBJ1-6 | TRBV14 | few | CASSQDRYSRNSPLHF | TGTGCCAGCAGCCAAGATAGGTACAGCCGAAATTCACCCCTCCACTTT
TRBD2 | TRBJ2-3 | TRBV5-5 | NA | CASSIAWGGTDTQYF | TGTGCCAGCAGCATCGCCTGGGGGGGGACAGATACGCAGTATTTT
NA | TRBJ2-5 | TRBV6-5 | NA | CATRDSLRGTQYF | TGTGCCACTAGAGATTCCCTGCGTGGGACCCAGTACTTC
NA | TRBJ2-6 | TRBV4-2 | few | CASSQERGGYSSGANVLTF | TGTGCCAGCAGCCAAGAGAGAGGGGGGTACTCCTCTGGGGCCAACGTCCTGACTTTC
TRBD1 | TRBJ2-3 | TRBV19 | few | CASNDRGRADTQYF | TGTGCCAGTAATGACAGGGGAAGAGCAGATACGCAGTATTTT
NA | TRBJ1-4 | TRBV7-9 | NA | CASKGRDNEKLFF | TGTGCCAGCAAGGGCAGGGATAACGAAAAACTGTTTTTT
NA | TRBJ2-2 | TRBV7-9 | NA | CAYGDANTGELFF | TGTGCATATGGAGACGCGAACACCGGGGAGCTGTTTTTT
NA | TRBJ1-6 | TRBV7-2 | NA | CASSLTENSPLHF | TGTGCCAGCAGCTTAACGGAGAATTCACCCCTCCACTTT
NA | TRBJ2-3 | TRBV25-1 | many | CASSPHVGESTDTQYF | TGTGCCAGCAGTCCCCATGTGGGGGAAAGCACAGATACGCAGTATTTT
NA | TRBJ2-1 | TRBV18 | few | CASSPFPDHNEQFF | TGTGCCAGCTCACCATTCCCGGACCACAATGAGCAGTTCTTC
NA | TRBJ1-3 | TRBV29-1 | NA | CSVRLDGGNTIYF | TGCAGCGTTCGGCTCGATGGGGGAAACACCATATATTTT
TRBD1 | TRBJ2-7 | TRBV7-6 | NA | CASSPMDRGSSYEQYF | TGTGCCAGCAGCCCGATGGACAGGGGAAGTTCCTACGAGCAGTACTTC